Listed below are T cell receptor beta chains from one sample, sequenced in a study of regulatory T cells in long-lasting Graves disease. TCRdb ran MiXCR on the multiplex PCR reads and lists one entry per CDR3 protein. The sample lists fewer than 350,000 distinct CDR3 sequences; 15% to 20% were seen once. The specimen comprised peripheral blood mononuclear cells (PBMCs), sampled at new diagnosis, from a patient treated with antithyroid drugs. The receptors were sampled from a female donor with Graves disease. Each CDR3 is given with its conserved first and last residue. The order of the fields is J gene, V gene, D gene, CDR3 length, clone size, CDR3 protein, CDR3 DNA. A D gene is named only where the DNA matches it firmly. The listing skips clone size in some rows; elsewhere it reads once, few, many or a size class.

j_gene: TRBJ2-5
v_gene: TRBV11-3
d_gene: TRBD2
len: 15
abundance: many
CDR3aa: CASSVSGGVQETQYF
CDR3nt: TGTGCCAGCAGCGTTAGCGGGGGGGTCCAAGAGACCCAGTACTTC

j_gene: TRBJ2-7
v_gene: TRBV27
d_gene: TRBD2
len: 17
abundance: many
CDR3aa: CASSLGIPGLADYEQYF
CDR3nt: TGTGCCAGCAGTCTCGGAATCCCGGGACTAGCGGACTACGAGCAGTACTTC

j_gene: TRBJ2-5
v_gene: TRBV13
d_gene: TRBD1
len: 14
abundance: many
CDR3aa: CASSFQGASETQYF
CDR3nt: TGTGCCAGCAGCTTTCAGGGGGCTTCGGAGACCCAGTACTTC

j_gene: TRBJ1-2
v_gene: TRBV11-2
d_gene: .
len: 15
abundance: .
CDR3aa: CASSLGPRRGYGYTF
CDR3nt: TGTGCCAGCAGCTTAGGACCCCGTAGGGGCTATGGCTACACCTTC

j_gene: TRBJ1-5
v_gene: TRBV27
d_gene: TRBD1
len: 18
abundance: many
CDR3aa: CASRKRAGGTFSNQPQHF
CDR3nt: TGTGCCAGCAGGAAAAGGGCAGGGGGGACCTTTAGCAATCAGCCCCAGCATTTT

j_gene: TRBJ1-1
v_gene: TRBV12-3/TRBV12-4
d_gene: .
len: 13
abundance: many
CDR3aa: CASSRDGGGEAFF
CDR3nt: TGTGCCAGCAGTCGGGACGGGGGCGGGGAAGCTTTCTTT

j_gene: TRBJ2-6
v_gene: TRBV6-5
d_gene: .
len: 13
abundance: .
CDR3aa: CASSYRADPALTF
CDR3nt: TGTGCCAGCAGTTACCGGGCAGACCCTGCCCTGACTTTC

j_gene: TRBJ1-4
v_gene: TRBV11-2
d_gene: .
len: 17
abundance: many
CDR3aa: CASSLEAGSKLREKLFF
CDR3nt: TGTGCCAGCAGCTTAGAGGCAGGAAGTAAGCTGAGAGAAAAACTGTTTTTT

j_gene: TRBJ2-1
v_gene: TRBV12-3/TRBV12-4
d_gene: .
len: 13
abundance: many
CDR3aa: CASSLTEGSEQFF
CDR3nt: TGTGCCAGCAGCCTAACCGAGGGGAGTGAGCAGTTCTTC

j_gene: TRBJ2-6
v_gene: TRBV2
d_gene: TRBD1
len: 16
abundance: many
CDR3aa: CASSGDRESGANVLTF
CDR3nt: TGTGCCAGCAGTGGGGACAGGGAGTCAGGGGCCAACGTCCTGACTTTC

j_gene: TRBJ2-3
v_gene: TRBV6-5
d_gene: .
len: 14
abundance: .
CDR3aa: CASSDSDGPDTQYF
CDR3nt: TGTGCCAGCAGTGACTCGGATGGGCCCGATACGCAGTATTTT

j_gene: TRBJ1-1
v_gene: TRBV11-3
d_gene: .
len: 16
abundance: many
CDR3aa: CASSTPGGAQDTEAFF
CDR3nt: TGTGCCAGCAGCACCCCGGGGGGGGCGCAGGACACTGAAGCTTTCTTT

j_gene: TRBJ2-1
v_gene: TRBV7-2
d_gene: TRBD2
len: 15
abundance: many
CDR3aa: CASSFSGSSYNEQFF
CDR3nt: TGTGCCAGCAGCTTTAGCGGGAGTTCCTACAATGAGCAGTTCTTC

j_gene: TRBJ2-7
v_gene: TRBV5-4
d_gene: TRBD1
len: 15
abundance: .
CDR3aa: CASSLGGQGVREQYF
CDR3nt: TGTGCCAGCAGCTTGGGGGGACAGGGAGTAAGGGAGCAGTACTTC

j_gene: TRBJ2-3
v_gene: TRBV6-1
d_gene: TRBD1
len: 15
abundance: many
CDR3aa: CASSDSDRGPDTQYF
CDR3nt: TGTGCCAGCAGTGATTCGGACAGGGGCCCAGATACGCAGTATTTT

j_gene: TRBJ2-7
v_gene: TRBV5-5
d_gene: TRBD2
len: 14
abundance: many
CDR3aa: CASSQGLAGGEQYF
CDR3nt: TGTGCCAGCAGCCAAGGACTAGCGGGAGGAGAGCAGTACTTC

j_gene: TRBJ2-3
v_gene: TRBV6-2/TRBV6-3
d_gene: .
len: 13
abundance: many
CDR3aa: CASGRAFTDTQYF
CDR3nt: TGTGCCAGCGGTCGGGCCTTCACAGATACGCAGTATTTT

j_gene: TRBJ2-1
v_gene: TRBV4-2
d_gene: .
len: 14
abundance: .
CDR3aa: CASSQEVERHEQFF
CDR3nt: TGTGCCAGCAGCCAAGAAGTTGAGCGGCATGAGCAGTTCTTC

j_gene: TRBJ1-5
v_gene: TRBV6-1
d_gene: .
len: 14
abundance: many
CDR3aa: CATKGGGSNQPQHF
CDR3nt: TGTGCCACCAAAGGAGGCGGGAGCAATCAGCCCCAGCATTTT

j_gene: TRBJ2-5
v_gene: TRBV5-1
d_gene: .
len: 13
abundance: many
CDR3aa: CASSLGTKETQYF
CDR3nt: TGCGCCAGCAGCTTGGGGACAAAAGAGACCCAGTACTTC

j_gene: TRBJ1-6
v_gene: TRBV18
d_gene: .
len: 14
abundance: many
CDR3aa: CASSPDSFNSPLHF
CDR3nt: TGTGCCAGCTCACCCGACAGCTTTAATTCACCCCTCCACTTT

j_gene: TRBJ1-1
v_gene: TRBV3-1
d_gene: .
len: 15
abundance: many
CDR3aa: CASSLSDGMNTEAFF
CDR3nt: TGTGCCAGCAGCCTGTCGGACGGCATGAACACTGAAGCTTTCTTT

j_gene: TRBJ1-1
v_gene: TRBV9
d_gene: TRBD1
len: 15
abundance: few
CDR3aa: CASSGGGQGATEAFF
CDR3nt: TGTGCCAGCAGCGGCGGAGGACAGGGGGCTACTGAAGCTTTCTTT

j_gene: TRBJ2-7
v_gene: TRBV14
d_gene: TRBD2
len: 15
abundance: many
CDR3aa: CASSPVGGVGYEQYF
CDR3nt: TGTGCCAGCAGCCCCGTGGGAGGGGTAGGCTACGAGCAGTACTTC

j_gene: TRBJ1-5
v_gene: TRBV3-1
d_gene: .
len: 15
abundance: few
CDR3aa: CASSQLGSGNQPQHF
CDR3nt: TGTGCCAGCAGCCAATTGGGATCGGGGAATCAGCCCCAGCATTTT

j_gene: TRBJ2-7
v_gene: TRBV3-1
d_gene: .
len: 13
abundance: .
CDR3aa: CASTSTPAGEQYF
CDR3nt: TGTGCCAGCACCTCAACGCCCGCGGGCGAGCAGTACTTC

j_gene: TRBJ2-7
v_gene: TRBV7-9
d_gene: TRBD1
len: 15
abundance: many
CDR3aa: CASSISTGGEGEQYF
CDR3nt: TGTGCCAGCAGCATCTCGACAGGGGGCGAAGGCGAGCAGTACTTC

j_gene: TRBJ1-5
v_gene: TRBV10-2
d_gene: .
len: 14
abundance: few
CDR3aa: CASSESGGRQPQHF
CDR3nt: TGCGCCAGCAGTGAGTCAGGGGGGCGTCAGCCCCAGCATTTT

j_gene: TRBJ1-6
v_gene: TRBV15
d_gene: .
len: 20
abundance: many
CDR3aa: CATSRESWGDGGSYNSPLHF
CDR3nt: TGTGCCACCAGCAGAGAGAGTTGGGGGGACGGAGGCTCCTATAATTCACCCCTCCACTTT

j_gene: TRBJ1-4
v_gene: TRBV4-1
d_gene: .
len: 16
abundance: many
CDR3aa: CASSPPPARGDEKLFF
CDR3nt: TGCGCCAGCAGCCCCCCACCGGCGAGGGGGGATGAAAAACTGTTTTTT

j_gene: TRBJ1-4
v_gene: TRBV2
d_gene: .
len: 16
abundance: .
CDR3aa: CASSPIPQGTNEKLFF
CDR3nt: TGTGCCAGCAGCCCCATTCCCCAGGGGACTAATGAAAAACTGTTTTTT

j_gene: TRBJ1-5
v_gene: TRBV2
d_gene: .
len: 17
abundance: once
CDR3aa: CASRNWGQGGSNQPQHF
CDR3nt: TGTGCCAGCAGGAACTGGGGGCAGGGTGGTAGCAATCAGCCCCAGCATTTT

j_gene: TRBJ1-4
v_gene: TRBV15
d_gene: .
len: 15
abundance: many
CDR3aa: CATSFSKGGNEKLFF
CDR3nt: TGTGCCACCAGCTTTAGCAAGGGGGGGAATGAAAAACTGTTTTTT

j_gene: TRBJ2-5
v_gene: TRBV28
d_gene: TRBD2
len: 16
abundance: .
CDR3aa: CASSLPLAGGAETQYF
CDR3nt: TGTGCCAGCAGTTTACCCTTGGCGGGAGGGGCGGAGACCCAGTACTTC

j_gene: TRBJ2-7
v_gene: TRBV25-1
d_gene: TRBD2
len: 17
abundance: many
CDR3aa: CASSDPRTSGRRNEQYF
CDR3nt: TGTGCCAGCAGTGACCCCAGGACTAGCGGGAGGAGGAACGAGCAGTACTTC

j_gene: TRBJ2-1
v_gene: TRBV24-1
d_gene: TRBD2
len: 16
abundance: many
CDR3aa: CATSESLAGVYNEQFF
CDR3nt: TGTGCCACCAGTGAATCTTTAGCGGGAGTGTACAATGAGCAGTTCTTC

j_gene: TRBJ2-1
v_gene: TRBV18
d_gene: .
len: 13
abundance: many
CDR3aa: CASSPREENEQFF
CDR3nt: TGTGCCAGCTCACCACGCGAGGAAAATGAGCAGTTCTTC

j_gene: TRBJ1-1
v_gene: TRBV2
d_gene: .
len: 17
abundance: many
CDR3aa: CASSEGSGGPSNTEAFF
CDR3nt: TGTGCCAGCAGCGAAGGCTCGGGGGGGCCATCAAACACTGAAGCTTTCTTT

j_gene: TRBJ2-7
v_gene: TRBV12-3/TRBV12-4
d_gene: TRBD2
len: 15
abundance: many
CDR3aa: CASSLVAGGAYEQYF
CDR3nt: TGTGCCAGCAGTTTAGTAGCGGGAGGCGCATACGAGCAGTACTTC

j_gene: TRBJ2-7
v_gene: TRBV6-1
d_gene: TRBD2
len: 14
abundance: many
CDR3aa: CASSELAGGGEQYF
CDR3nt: TGTGCCAGCAGTGAACTAGCGGGGGGAGGCGAGCAGTACTTC

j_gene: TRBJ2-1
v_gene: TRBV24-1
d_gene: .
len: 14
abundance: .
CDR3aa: CATSDLAGYNEQFF
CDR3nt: TGTGCCACCAGTGATTTGGCAGGGTACAATGAGCAGTTCTTC

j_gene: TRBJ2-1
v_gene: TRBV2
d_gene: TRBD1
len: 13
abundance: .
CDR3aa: CASRTGASNEQFF
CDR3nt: TGTGCCAGCAGGACAGGGGCCAGCAATGAGCAGTTCTTC

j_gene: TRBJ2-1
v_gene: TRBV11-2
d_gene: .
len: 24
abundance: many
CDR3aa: CASSFHPRTGDTSTHQILYNEQFF
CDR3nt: TGTGCCAGCAGCTTCCACCCTCGGACAGGCGATACTAGCACTCATCAAATTTTGTACAATGAGCAGTTCTTC

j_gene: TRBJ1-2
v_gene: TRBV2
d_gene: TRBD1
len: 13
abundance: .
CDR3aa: CASRSRQGTGYTF
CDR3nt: TGTGCCAGCAGAAGCCGACAGGGGACTGGCTACACCTTC

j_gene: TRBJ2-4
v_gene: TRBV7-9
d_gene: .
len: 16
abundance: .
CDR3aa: CASSPLDSLAKNIQYF
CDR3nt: TGTGCCAGCAGCCCCCTTGACAGTTTAGCCAAAAACATTCAGTACTTC

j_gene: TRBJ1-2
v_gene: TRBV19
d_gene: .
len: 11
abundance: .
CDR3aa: CASNQEGGYTF
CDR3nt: TGTGCCAGTAACCAGGAGGGAGGCTACACCTTC

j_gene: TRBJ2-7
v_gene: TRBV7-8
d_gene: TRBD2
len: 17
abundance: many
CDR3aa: CASSSRLAGAYSYEQYF
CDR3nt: TGTGCCAGCAGTTCGAGACTAGCGGGAGCCTACTCCTACGAGCAGTACTTC

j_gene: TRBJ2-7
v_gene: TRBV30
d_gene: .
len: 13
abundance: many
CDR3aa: CAWSISDSYEQYF
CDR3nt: TGTGCCTGGAGCATTAGCGACTCCTACGAGCAGTACTTC